Presented here are 19 T cell receptor beta chains from one specimen sequenced in a study of CD49a tissue-resident CD8 T cells in human skin. Assay: immunoSEQ multiplex PCR; the TCRdb copy retains only in-frame clones and omits some. The sample yields over a thousand clones, 60% to 85% seen once. Sequences were obtained from CD103- CD8+ T cells sorted from skin dermis. The receptors here all came from a human donor in good health.

The genes are TRBV28 and TRBJ2-2; the D is unclear. Trimming removed 5 bases from V and 1 base from J, with 14 bases in between. The CDR3 length is 16 residues. The germline gives CDR1 MDHEN, CDR2 SYDVKM. CDR3 coding DNA: TGTGCCAGCAGTCTCTTGCGGTCGCGGAACACCGGGGAGCTGTTTTTT. Its translation: CASSLLRSRNTGELFF. Drawing the rest from reference TRBV28 and TRBJ2-2, the complete variable domain is DVKVTQSSRYLVKRTGEKVFLECVQDMDHENMFWYRQDPGLGLRLIYFSYDVKMKEKGDIPEGYSVSREKKERFSLILESASTNQTSMYLCASSLLRSRNTGELFFGEGSRLTVL.

Only one count was recorded for this clone. The rearrangement joins TRBV12-5 to TRBJ1-1; D perhaps matches TRBD1 (6 bases). V lost 0 bases, J lost 4 bases, and 12 bases lay in between. This CDR3 is built from 15 residues. CDR1 is LGHNT, CDR2 FRNRAP, per germline. The CDR3 nucleotides are TGTGCTAGTGGTTTGGTTGAGCAGGGGTCCACTGAAGCTTTCTTT. It is translated as CASGLVEQGSTEAFF. The full variable domain, with the rest looked up from reference TRBV12-5 and TRBJ1-1, is DARVTQTPRHKVTEMGQEVTMRCQPILGHNTVFWYRQTMMQGLELLAYFRNRAPLDDSGMPKDRFSAEMPDATLATLKIQPSEPRDSAVYFCASGLVEQGSTEAFFGQGTRLTVV.

About this clone itself: One end of the junction does not line up with germline, which may come from a read error. The CDR3 DNA follows: TGTGCCAGCAGCGAAGAGGACAGGGTAGCTTTCTTT. Encoded protein: CASSEEDRVAFF. The chain is built from TRBV6-1 and TRBJ1-1; 8 bases line up with TRBD1. CDR1 is MNHNS, CDR2 SASEGT, per germline. The CDR3 sequence is 12 residues long.

The genes are TRBV6-5 and TRBJ1-5, with unresolved D. The CDR3 is made up of 14 amino acids. The V end was cut by 7 bases, the J end by 4 bases, with 14 bases between. CDR1 is MNHEY and CDR2 is SVGAGI in the germline V gene. CDR3 nucleotides: TGTGCCAGCAAAAAATCCGGTATTAATCAGCCCCAGCATTTT. Amino acid sequence: CASKKSGINQPQHF.

This sequence joins TRBV10-3 and TRBJ2-3; 10 bases line up with TRBD2. The junction had 5 bases not matched to a gene; V was cut back by 10 bases and J by 1 base. This CDR3 is built from 14 residues. The V gene's germline CDR1 is ENHRY and CDR2 SYGVKD. CDR3 residues: CATNLAGGTDTQYF. The CDR3 DNA follows: TGTGCCACCAACCTAGCGGGGGGCACAGATACGCAGTATTTT.

The CDR3 bases are TGTGCCAGCAGTTTCTTAGGGAAAGCGGGAGGGGGCGAGACCCAGTACTTC. This sequence encodes CASSFLGKAGGGETQYF. The chain uses TRBV27 and TRBJ2-5; 10 bases line up with TRBD2. Looked up from germline, CDR1 is MNHEY and CDR2 is SMNVEV (reference sequence). The V segment lost 3 bases and the J segment 5 bases; nucleotides outside the gene matches: 12. This CDR3 spans 17 amino acids.

Comments on this clone: A junction boundary mismatches the germline segment, possibly from a read error. The gene calls are TRBV5-8 and TRBJ2-3, with D unresolved. From germline, CDR1 is SGHTS and CDR2 YDEGEE. The CDR3 runs 14 residues. DNA for the CDR3: TGTGCCAGCAGCCCCGTTCCCCTGAGGAGATACGCAGTATTT. It yields the protein CASSPVPLRRYAVF.

V gene TRBV4-3 combines with J gene TRBJ2-3; 13 bases are shared with TRBD2. The V gene's germline CDR1 is LGHNA and CDR2 YSLEER. Trimming took 1 base from V and 5 from J; bases not matched to a gene: 0. This CDR3 spans 15 amino acids. CDR3 coding DNA: TGCGCCAGCAGCCAAGGGACTAGCGGGGGAGATACGCAGTATTTT. Protein sequence: CASSQGTSGGDTQYF.

This chain connects TRBV7-9 to TRBJ2-7, with D perhaps matching TRBD1 (6 bases). The CDR3 loop spans 14 amino acids. Germline CDR1 is SEHNR and CDR2 is FQNEAQ (reference sequence). V lost 6 bases and J lost 4, with 16 bases in between. The CDR3 loop reads CASSSTGTHYEQYF. As DNA, the CDR3 is TGTGCCAGCAGTTCGACCGGGACACATTACGAGCAGTACTTC.

This chain joins TRBV7-6 and TRBJ2-1; TRBD1 matches 10 bases. The junction had 7 bases not matched to a gene; V was cut back by 3 bases and J by 5 bases. CDR1 is SGHVS, CDR2 FNYEAQ, per germline. The CDR3 loop spans 16 amino acids. CDR3 residues: CASSLWTGTGDNEQFF. CDR3 coding DNA: TGTGCCAGCAGCTTGTGGACCGGGACAGGGGACAATGAGCAGTTCTTC. Full variable domain (outside the CDR3, taken from reference TRBV7-6 and TRBJ2-1): GAGVSQSPRYKVTKRGQDVALRCDPISGHVSLYWYRQALGQGPEFLTYFNYEAQQDKSGLPNDRFSAERPEGSISTLTIQRTEQRDSAMYRCASSLWTGTGDNEQFFGPGTRLTVL.

This chain connects TRBV28 to TRBJ2-2, with D hard to call. The CDR3 totals 11 residues. Trimming pared 8 bases from V and 3 bases from J, leaving 4 bases between. Germline CDR1 reads MDHEN; CDR2 reads SYDVKM. In DNA form, the CDR3 reads TGTGCCAGCGGCTACACCGGGGAGCTGTTTTTT. It is translated as CASGYTGELFF.

This clone was counted once. The CDR3 DNA reads as TGTGCCAGCACTCCCCCAGGGGCAGGGGAGCTGTTTTTT. Amino acids: CASTPPGAGELFF. V and J are TRBV6-5 and TRBJ2-2, with D possibly being TRBD1 (6 bases). Germline V lookup: CDR1 MNHEY, CDR2 SVGAGI. This CDR3 spans 13 amino acids. The V gene lost 7 bases and the J gene lost 8 bases, with 14 bases spanning the gap.

The rearrangement links TRBV27 to TRBJ1-1; D might be TRBD1 (6 bases). The CDR3 is made up of 15 amino acids. From germline, CDR1 is MNHEY and CDR2 SMNVEV (reference sequence). Between the trimmed V and J ends, which lost 2 bases and 3 bases, there was a span of 13 bases. CDR3: CASSLDGGLDTEAFF. CDR3 coding DNA: TGTGCCAGCAGTTTAGACGGGGGGCTGGACACTGAAGCTTTCTTT.

The gene calls are TRBV13 and TRBJ2-4, with D perhaps TRBD1 (6 bases). Per the germline V gene, CDR1 is PRHDT and CDR2 is FYEKMQ (reference sequence). The CDR3 sequence is 14 residues long. The V gene lost 5 bases and the J gene lost 2 bases, with 10 bases spanning the gap. The CDR3 spells CASSKQGTKNIQYF. As DNA, the CDR3 is TGTGCCAGCAGCAAGCAGGGGACCAAAAACATTCAGTACTTC.

The chain couples TRBV27 to TRBJ2-1, with 8 bases that match TRBD2. Germline V CDR1 and CDR2: MNHEY, SMNVEV (reference sequence). V shed 7 bases and J 3 bases; nucleotides not matched to a gene: 5. This CDR3 has 14 amino acids. The CDR3 DNA follows: TGTGCCAGCACTGTAGCGGGGTACTACAATGAGCAGTTCTTC. As protein: CASTVAGYYNEQFF.

This clone was picked up a small number of times. J is TRBJ1-1 and V is TRBV27; D not certain. This CDR3 is 13 amino acids long. V was clipped by 4 bases and J by 7 bases, with 13 bases between them. Germline CDR1 is MNHEY and CDR2 is SMNVEV (reference sequence). For the CDR3, the DNA is TGTGCCAGCAGTTCCGGACTCCATGGTGAAGCTTTCTTT. Residues: CASSSGLHGEAFF.

The chain recombines TRBV19 with TRBJ1-4; unclear D gene. The V end lost 3 bases, the J end lost 7 bases, and 9 bases lay between the germline ends. Germline V gene lookup returns CDR1 LNHDA and CDR2 SQIVND (reference sequence). This CDR3 contains 13 residues. The CDR3 sequence is CASSIWQAEKLFF. CDR3 in DNA: TGTGCCAGTAGTATCTGGCAGGCTGAAAAACTGTTTTTT.

The chain links TRBV19 to TRBJ2-1, with TRBD2 as a possible D gene (6 bases). Germline CDR1 reads LNHDA; CDR2 reads SQIVND (reference sequence). V lost 2 bases and J lost 9, with 14 bases in between. The length of the CDR3 is 14 residues. This chain's CDR3 is CASSILTAEGEQFF. CDR3 sequence (DNA): TGTGCCAGTAGTATACTGACCGCGGAGGGTGAGCAGTTCTTC.

The chain recombines TRBV4-1 with TRBJ2-2; 10 bases are a match to TRBD2. Germline V gene sequence: CDR1 MGHRA, CDR2 YSYEKL. CDR3 length equals 18 residues. J was trimmed by 2 bases and V by 0 bases; bases with no gene match: 6. Written as DNA, the CDR3 is TGCGCCAGCAGCCAAGATTGGCCTAGCGGGGGAAACACCGGGGAGCTGTTTTTT. It encodes CASSQDWPSGGNTGELFF.